This T cell receptor (beta chain) was sequenced during a study of glioma-infiltrating T cells. Germline loops: CDR1 SQVTM, CDR2 ANQGSEA. The CDR3 extends over 10 amino acids. Between the trimmed V and J ends, which lost 4 bases and 6 bases, there was a span of 6 bases. TCR alpha and beta CDR3 regions were amplified from RNA using iRepertoire nested multiplex PCR. Each CDR3 protein is one row after TCRdb ran MiXCR on the multiplex PCR reads. Of about 380,000 distinct CDR3 sequences listed, around 45% are singletons. The chain joins TRBV29-1 to TRBJ1-1, with unresolved D. The receptor's source is a human donor with low-grade glioma or glioblastoma, undergoing nonglioma brain surgery, or in good health (not recorded which). Sequencing was done on a sample of glioma tissue, nonneoplastic brain tissue, or PBMCs (not recorded which). CDR3 nucleotide sequence: TGCAGCGTTGCAGAGTCTGAAGCTTTCTTT. It codes for CSVAESEAFF.